Following are 21 T cell receptor beta chains from one sample sequenced in a study of CD8 T cells in ankylosing spondylitis. Whole-study findings and limits: What seemed typical of ankylosing spondylitis blood was a TCR beta motif built from 8 or 9 highly homologous variants.

Using its own MiXCR run on the 5' RACE reads, TCRdb lists one record per CDR3 protein. The data contain about 540,000 distinct CDR3 sequences, roughly 12% of them singletons. Antigens of these TCRs are unknown. Sequenced material: blood, either unsorted or a sorted T cell fraction (not recorded which). These receptor sequences come from a male donor with ankylosing spondylitis.

Ten or more counts support this clonotype. The V call is TRBV4-1, the J call TRBJ2-3; TRBD2 agrees at 8 bases. The V segment lost 1 base and the J segment 1 base; nucleotides outside the gene matches: 13. In germline, CDR1 is MGHRA, CDR2 YSYEKL. The length of the CDR3 is 19 residues. CDR3 nucleotides: TGCGCCAGCAGCCAAGTCACCACCCCAGCGGGAGTGGGCACAGATACGCAGTATTTT. Protein product: CASSQVTTPAGVGTDTQYF.

This clonotype was recorded a few times. The chain has TRBV3-1 and TRBJ2-3; 8 bases line up with TRBD2. CDR3 length: 13 amino acids. With V trimmed by 0 bases and J by 8 bases, 1 base remained unmatched. The germline gives CDR1 LGHDT, CDR2 YNNKEL (reference sequence). The DNA for the CDR3 is TGTGCCAGCAGCCAAGATCGGGGGGGTACGCAGTATTTT. Translating it yields CASSQDRGGTQYF.

V usage is TRBV25-1 and J usage is TRBJ2-3; 11 bases are a match to TRBD2. Germline V gene lookup returns CDR1 MGHDK and CDR2 SYGVNS. The CDR3 spans 18 residues. The junction had 10 bases not matched to a gene; V was cut back by 5 bases and J by 0 bases. The CDR3 spells CASSTHGTSGDSTDTQYF. CDR3 DNA sequence: TGTGCCAGCAGTACCCACGGGACTAGCGGAGATAGCACAGATACGCAGTATTTT. The entire variable domain, with the rest obtained from reference TRBV25-1 and TRBJ2-3, is as follows: EADIYQTPRYLVIGTGKKITLECSQTMGHDKMYWYQQDPGMELHLIHYSYGVNSTEKGDLSSESTVSRIRTEHFPLTLESARPSHTSQYLCASSTHGTSGDSTDTQYFGPGTRLTVL.

The V and J genes are TRBV7-2 and TRBJ1-6; 10 nucleotides line up with TRBD1. The CDR3 runs 16 residues. From germline, CDR1 is SGHTA and CDR2 FQGNSA. Losses at the gene ends were 5 bases for V and 6 bases for J; bases not matched to a gene: 7. The CDR3 is CASSLQRTGGNSPLHF. The CDR3 DNA is TGTGCCAGCAGCCTCCAACGGACAGGGGGTAATTCACCCCTCCACTTT.

This clonotype has only a few counts. The chain uses TRBV20-1 and TRBJ2-1, with 12 bases aligning to TRBD2. The CDR3 runs to 14 residues. V was pared by 6 bases and J by 7 bases, with 7 bases of the junction left unmatched. Per the germline V gene, CDR1 is DFQATT and CDR2 is SNEGSKA (reference sequence). The CDR3 coding sequence is TGCAGTGCCTACCCCCTAGCGGGAGGGAATGAGCAGTTCTTC. Translation: CSAYPLAGGNEQFF.

This clonotype was seen a handful of times. The chain employs TRBV24-1 and TRBJ2-7, with D unresolved. The CDR3 totals 15 residues. The germline V gene encodes CDR1 KGHDR and CDR2 SFDVKD. V shed 0 bases and J shed 2 bases, with 10 bases lying between them. CDR3 loop: CATSDLLTPTYEQYV. The CDR3 DNA follows: TGTGCCACCAGTGATTTGCTCACGCCAACCTACGAGCAGTACGTC.

The V call is TRBV2, the J call TRBJ1-1; 8 bases are a match to TRBD1. Germline V gene lookup returns CDR1 SNHLY and CDR2 FYNNEI. With V trimmed by 5 bases and J by 1 base, 6 bases remained unmatched. CDR3 length equals 15 residues. In DNA form, the CDR3 reads TGTGCCAGCAGTTTTCTAACAGGGGGGAACACTGAAGCTTTCTTT. Its translation: CASSFLTGGNTEAFF.

This clonotype was recorded at least ten times. The rearrangement links TRBV4-2 to TRBJ1-2; D call uncertain. CDR3 length equals 15 residues. Germline CDR1 LGHNA, CDR2 YNFKEQ. V shed 3 bases and J shed 2 bases, with 13 bases lying between them. CDR3 sequence (DNA): TGTGCCAGCAGCCAGAACTCGCAGGCCAACTATGGCTACACCTTC. It translates to CASSQNSQANYGYTF.

At least ten counts were recorded for this clonotype. The chain employs TRBV12-3 or TRBV12-4 and TRBJ2-1, with D perhaps TRBD1 (6 bases). This CDR3 has 12 amino acids. V lost 5 bases, J lost 10 bases, and 12 bases lay in between. The CDR3 DNA reads TGTGCCAGCAGTGAACAGGGAATGGAGCAGTTCTTC. It is translated as CASSEQGMEQFF.

This clonotype showed up just a few times. The rearrangement joins TRBV7-9 to TRBJ2-1; either TRBD1 or TRBD2 may fit D (6 bases each). This CDR3 spans 13 amino acids. CDR1 SEHNR and CDR2 FQNEAQ come from the germline V gene (reference sequence). V was shortened by 11 bases and J by 3 bases, with 14 bases between the two germline ends. The CDR3 spells CALRGVDYNEQFF. CDR3 coding DNA: TGTGCCCTTAGGGGGGTAGACTACAATGAGCAGTTCTTC.

A few counts support this clonotype. The rearrangement uses TRBV6-1 and TRBJ1-2; 10 bases map to TRBD1. The CDR3 has 14 amino acids. V was pared by 5 bases and J by 3 bases, with 3 bases of the junction left unmatched. CDR1 is MNHNS, CDR2 SASEGT, per germline. CDR3 loop: CASSTDRGDYGYTF. The CDR3 DNA follows: TGTGCCAGCAGTACGGACAGGGGGGACTATGGCTACACCTTC.

Only a few counts were recorded for this clonotype. The V call is TRBV6-1, the J call TRBJ1-2; D possibly corresponds to TRBD1 (6 bases). Trimming stripped 7 bases from V and 4 bases from J, with 16 bases between. Germline CDR1 reads MNHNS; CDR2 reads SASEGT. This CDR3 has 14 residues. The CDR3 is CASTRDTGSYGYTF. The CDR3 DNA is TGTGCCAGCACCCGGGACACCGGCAGCTATGGCTACACCTTC.

The chain has TRBV10-1 and TRBJ2-3, with 7 positions matching TRBD1. CDR3 length equals 14 residues. Germline CDR1 is WNHNN and CDR2 is SYGVQD (reference sequence). V lost 8 bases and J lost 2; bases outside the gene matches: 7. DNA for the CDR3: TGCGCCAGCGGAGGACAGGAGCCCACAGATACGCAGTATTTT. It translates to CASGGQEPTDTQYF.

CDR3 loop: CAKQLAELNTGELFF. The CDR3 nucleotides are TGTGCCAAACAACTAGCGGAATTAAACACCGGGGAGCTGTTTTTT. V is TRBV7-9 and J is TRBJ2-2; 8 bases agree with TRBD2. Germline CDR1 and CDR2: SEHNR and FQNEAQ (reference sequence). This CDR3 is 15 amino acids long. V lost 10 bases and J lost 2; bases outside the gene matches: 9.

This sequence joins TRBV10-3 and TRBJ1-5, with D possibly matching TRBD1 (5 bases). Germline V lookup: CDR1 ENHRY, CDR2 SYGVKD. The CDR3 spans 15 residues. Trimming pared 4 bases from V and 2 bases from J, leaving 12 bases between. The CDR3 coding sequence is TGTGCCATCAGTGTGGGCAGGGAGGGCAATCAGCCCCAGCATTTT. As protein: CAISVGREGNQPQHF.

The chain is built from TRBV5-6 and TRBJ2-1; 14 bases line up with TRBD2. Germline-derived CDR1 and CDR2 are SGHDT and YYEEEE. The CDR3 runs to 14 residues. J was trimmed by 9 bases and V by 4 bases; bases with no gene match: 3. The CDR3 is CASSRGLAGGEQFF. CDR3 DNA: TGTGCCAGCAGCCGCGGACTAGCGGGAGGTGAGCAGTTCTTC.

This clonotype came up many times. The chain carries TRBV29-1 and TRBJ1-1; D call uncertain. In germline, CDR1 is SQVTM, CDR2 ANQGSEA. Trimming shortened V by 7 bases and J by 0 bases, and 9 bases separated the two germline ends. CDR3 size: 12 residues. CDR3 region: CSAAVMNTEAFF. As DNA, the CDR3 is TGCAGCGCCGCTGTTATGAACACTGAAGCTTTCTTT.

V usage is TRBV6-1 and J usage is TRBJ2-2; D is uncertain. Trimming cost V 6 bases and J 1 base, with 9 bases left between them. Per the germline V gene, CDR1 is MNHNS and CDR2 is SASEGT. This CDR3 has 14 residues. The CDR3 loop reads CASSPNQNTGELFF. CDR3 sequence (DNA): TGTGCCAGCAGCCCGAATCAGAACACCGGGGAGCTGTTTTTT.

This clonotype has ten or more counts. The chain recombines TRBV13 with TRBJ1-1; 7 bases are a match to TRBD1. CDR3 length: 16 residues. Germline trimming cut 4 bases from V and 5 bases from J; bases unmatched to any gene: 13. The germline gives CDR1 PRHDT, CDR2 FYEKMQ (reference sequence). The CDR3 DNA reads as TGTGCCAGCAGCTCCCGGGACAGCGTTTCTGTTACTGAAGCTTTCTTT. This encodes CASSSRDSVSVTEAFF.

In this sample, this clonotype turned up a few times. This chain's CDR3 is CASSQDEGAYTF. In nucleotides, the CDR3 is TGTGCCAGCTCACAAGACGAGGGGGCCTACACCTTC. The gene calls are TRBV18 and TRBJ1-2; 7 bases align to TRBD1. The CDR3 extends over 12 amino acids. Per germline, CDR1 KGHSH and CDR2 LQKENI. V trimming: 4 bases; J trimming: 10 bases; junction bases outside the gene matches: 6.

This clonotype was counted between two and nine times. This chain links TRBV6-2 or TRBV6-3 with TRBJ2-7, with TRBD2 matching over 11 bases. The V gene end was trimmed by 4 bases and the J gene end by 1 base; junction bases not matched to a gene: 9. The CDR3 length is 17 residues. The germline gives CDR1 MNHEY, CDR2 SVGEGT. The CDR3 sequence is CASSSALGLAGSYEQYF. Here the CDR3 DNA reads TGTGCCAGCAGTTCTGCGCTCGGACTAGCGGGTTCCTACGAGCAGTACTTC.